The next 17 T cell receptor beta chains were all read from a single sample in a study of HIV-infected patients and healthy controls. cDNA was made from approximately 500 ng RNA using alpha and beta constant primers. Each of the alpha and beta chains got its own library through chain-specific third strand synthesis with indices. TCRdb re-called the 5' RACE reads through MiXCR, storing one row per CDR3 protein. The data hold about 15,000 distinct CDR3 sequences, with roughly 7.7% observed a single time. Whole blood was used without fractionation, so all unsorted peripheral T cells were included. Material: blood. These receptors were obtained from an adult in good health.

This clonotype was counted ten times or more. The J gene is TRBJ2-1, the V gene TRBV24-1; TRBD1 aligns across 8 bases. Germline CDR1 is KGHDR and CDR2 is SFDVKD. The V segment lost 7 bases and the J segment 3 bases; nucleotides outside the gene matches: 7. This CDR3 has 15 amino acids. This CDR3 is CATSYSGTGYNEQFF. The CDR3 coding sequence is TGTGCCACCAGCTATTCCGGGACAGGCTACAATGAGCAGTTCTTC.

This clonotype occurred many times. The CDR3, as DNA: TGTGCCAGCAGTTTGGACTTCTACGAGCAGTACTTC. Amino acid sequence: CASSLDFYEQYF. This chain joins TRBV7-2 and TRBJ2-7; TRBD2 might be the D (5 bases). Trimming removed 6 bases from V and 3 bases from J, with 9 bases in between. From germline, CDR1 is SGHTA and CDR2 FQGNSA. This CDR3 is 12 amino acids long.

CDR3 region: CASGLVGLAGGTGELFF. The CDR3 DNA reads TGTGCTAGTGGTTTGGTAGGACTAGCGGGAGGCACCGGGGAGCTGTTTTTT. The rearrangement joins TRBV12-5 to TRBJ2-2; 14 bases align to TRBD2. Germline CDR1 and CDR2: LGHNT and FRNRAP. CDR3 length equals 17 residues. With 0 bases clipped from V and 4 bases from J, the junction kept 1 base outside the gene matches. Variable domain in full (rest from reference TRBV12-5 and TRBJ2-2): DARVTQTPRHKVTEMGQEVTMRCQPILGHNTVFWYRQTMMQGLELLAYFRNRAPLDDSGMPKDRFSAEMPDATLATLKIQPSEPRDSAVYFCASGLVGLAGGTGELFFGEGSRLTVL.

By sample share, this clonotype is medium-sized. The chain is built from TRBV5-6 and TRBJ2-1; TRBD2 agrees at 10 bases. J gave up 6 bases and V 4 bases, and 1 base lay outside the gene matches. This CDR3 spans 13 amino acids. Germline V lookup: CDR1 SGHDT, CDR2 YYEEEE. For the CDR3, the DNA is TGTGCCAGCAGCCTAGCGGGAGTCAATGAGCAGTTCTTC. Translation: CASSLAGVNEQFF.

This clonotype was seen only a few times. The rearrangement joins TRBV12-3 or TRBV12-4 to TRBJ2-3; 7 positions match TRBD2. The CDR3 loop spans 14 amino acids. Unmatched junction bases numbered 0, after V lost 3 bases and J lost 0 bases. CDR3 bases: TGTGCCAGCAGTTTCGGGAGGAGCACAGATACGCAGTATTTT. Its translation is CASSFGRSTDTQYF.

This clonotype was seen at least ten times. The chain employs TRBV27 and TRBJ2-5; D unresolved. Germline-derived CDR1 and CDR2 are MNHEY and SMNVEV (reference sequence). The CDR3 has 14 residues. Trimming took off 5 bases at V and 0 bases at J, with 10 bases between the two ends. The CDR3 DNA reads TGTGCCAGCAGTCCCTGGCTAGACCAAGAGACCCAGTACTTC. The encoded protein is CASSPWLDQETQYF.

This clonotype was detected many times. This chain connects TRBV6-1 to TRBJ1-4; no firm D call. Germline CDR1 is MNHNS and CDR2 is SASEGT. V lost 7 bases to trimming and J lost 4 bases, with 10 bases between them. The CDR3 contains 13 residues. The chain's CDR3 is CASTAGNNEKLFF. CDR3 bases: TGTGCCAGCACAGCGGGAAATAATGAAAAACTGTTTTTT.

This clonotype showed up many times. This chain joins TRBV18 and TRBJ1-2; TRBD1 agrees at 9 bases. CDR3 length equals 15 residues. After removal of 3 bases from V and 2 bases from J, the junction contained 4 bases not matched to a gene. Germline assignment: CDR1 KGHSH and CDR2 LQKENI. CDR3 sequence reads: CASSPGTGSNYGYTF. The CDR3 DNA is TGTGCCAGCTCACCCGGGACAGGGTCGAACTATGGCTACACCTTC.

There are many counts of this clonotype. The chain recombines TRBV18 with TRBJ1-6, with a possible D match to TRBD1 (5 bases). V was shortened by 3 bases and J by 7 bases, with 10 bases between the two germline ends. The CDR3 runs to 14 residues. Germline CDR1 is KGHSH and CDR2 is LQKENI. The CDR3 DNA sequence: TGTGCCAGCTCACCCCCTGGGACGAATTCACCCCTCCACTTT. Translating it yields CASSPPGTNSPLHF.

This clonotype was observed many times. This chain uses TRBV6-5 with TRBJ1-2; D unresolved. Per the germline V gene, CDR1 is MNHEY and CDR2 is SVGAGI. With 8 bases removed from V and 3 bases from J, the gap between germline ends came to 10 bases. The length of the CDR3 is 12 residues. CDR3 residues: CASGASHYGYTF. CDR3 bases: TGTGCCAGCGGAGCCAGCCACTATGGCTACACCTTC.

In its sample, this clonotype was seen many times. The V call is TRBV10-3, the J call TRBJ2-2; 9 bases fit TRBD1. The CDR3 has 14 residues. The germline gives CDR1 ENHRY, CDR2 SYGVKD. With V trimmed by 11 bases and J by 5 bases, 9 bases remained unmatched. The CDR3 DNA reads TGTGCCGCCACCGGGACAGGGAAGACCGGGGAGCTGTTTTTT. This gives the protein CAATGTGKTGELFF.

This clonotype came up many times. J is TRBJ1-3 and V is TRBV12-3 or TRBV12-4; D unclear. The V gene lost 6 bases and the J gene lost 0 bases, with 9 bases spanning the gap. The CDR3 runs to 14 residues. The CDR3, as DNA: TGTGCCAGCAGCCTGAGCAGCTCTGGAAACACCATATATTTT. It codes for CASSLSSSGNTIYF.

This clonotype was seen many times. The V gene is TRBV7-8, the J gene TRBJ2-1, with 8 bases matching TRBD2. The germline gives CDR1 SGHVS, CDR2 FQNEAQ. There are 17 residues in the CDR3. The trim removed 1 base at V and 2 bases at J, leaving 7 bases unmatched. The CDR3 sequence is CASSLGGGRPAYNEQFF. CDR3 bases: TGTGCCAGCAGCTTAGGAGGCGGGAGGCCCGCCTACAATGAGCAGTTCTTC.

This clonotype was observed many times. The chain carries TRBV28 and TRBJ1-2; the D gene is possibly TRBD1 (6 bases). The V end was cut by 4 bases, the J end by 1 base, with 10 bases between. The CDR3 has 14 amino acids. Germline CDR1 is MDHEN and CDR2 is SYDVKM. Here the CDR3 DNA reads TGTGCCAGCAGTTACACAGGGAGTAACTATGGCTACACCTTC. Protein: CASSYTGSNYGYTF.

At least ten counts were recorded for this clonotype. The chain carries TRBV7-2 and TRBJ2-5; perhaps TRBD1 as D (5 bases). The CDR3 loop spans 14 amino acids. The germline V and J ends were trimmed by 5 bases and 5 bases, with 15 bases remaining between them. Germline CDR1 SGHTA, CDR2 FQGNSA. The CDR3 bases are TGTGCCAGCAGCCCCCCCCCAGGGTTGGAGACCCAGTACTTC. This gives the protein CASSPPPGLETQYF.

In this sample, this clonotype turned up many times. For the CDR3, the DNA is TGTGCCAGCAGCAAAGAACTGGGTTTAGATGAGCAGTTCTTC. Protein: CASSKELGLDEQFF. J is TRBJ2-1 and V is TRBV11-3; D is uncertain. Germline CDR1 reads SGHNT; CDR2 reads YENEEA. The CDR3 loop spans 14 amino acids. Trimming left V 5 bases short and J 8 bases short, with 16 bases between. The full variable domain, rest sourced from reference TRBV11-3 and TRBJ2-1, is EAGVVQSPRYKIIEKKQPVAFWCNPISGHNTLYWYLQNLGQGPELLIRYENEEAVDDSQLPKDRFSAERLKGVDSTLKIQPAELGDSAVYLCASSKELGLDEQFFGPGTRLTVL.

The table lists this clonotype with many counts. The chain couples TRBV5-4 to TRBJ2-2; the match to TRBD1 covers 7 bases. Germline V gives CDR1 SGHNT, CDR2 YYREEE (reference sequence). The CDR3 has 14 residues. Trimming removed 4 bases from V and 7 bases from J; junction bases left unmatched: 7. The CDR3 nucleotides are TGTGCCAGCAGCGGCGACAGGGCCGGCGGGGAGCTGTTTTTT. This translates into CASSGDRAGGELFF.